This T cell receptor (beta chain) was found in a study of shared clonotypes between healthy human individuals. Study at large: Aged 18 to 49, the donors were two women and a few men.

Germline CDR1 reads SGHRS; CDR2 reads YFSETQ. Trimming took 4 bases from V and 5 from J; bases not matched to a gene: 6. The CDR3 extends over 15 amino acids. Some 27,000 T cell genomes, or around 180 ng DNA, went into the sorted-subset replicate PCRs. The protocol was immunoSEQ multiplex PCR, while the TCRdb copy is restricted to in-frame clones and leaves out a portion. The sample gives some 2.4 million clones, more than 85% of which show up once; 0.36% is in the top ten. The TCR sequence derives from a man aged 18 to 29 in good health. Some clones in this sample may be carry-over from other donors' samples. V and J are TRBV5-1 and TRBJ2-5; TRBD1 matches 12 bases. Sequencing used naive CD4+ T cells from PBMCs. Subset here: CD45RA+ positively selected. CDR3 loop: CASSPGTGGRETQYF. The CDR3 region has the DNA TGCGCCAGCAGCCCCGGGACAGGGGGCCGGGAGACCCAGTACTTC.